A single sample is the source of the 9 T cell receptor beta chains below, sequenced in a study of T-cell reconstitution after alpha-beta-depleted transplantation in children. Unique molecular identifiers were used to barcode this TCRbeta library. MiXCR, run by TCRdb on the PCR reads, gives a single entry per CDR3 protein. The sample consists of roughly 590,000 distinct CDR3 sequences, over 15% of them appearing once. The input for sequencing was PBMCs from the stem cell graft donor, taken from the stem cell graft. Receptor source: a human donor who donated a stem cell graft to a child with acute myeloid leukemia.

This clonotype has only a few counts. The V gene is TRBV7-8, the J gene TRBJ1-2; D is unclear. Germline V gene lookup returns CDR1 SGHVS and CDR2 FQNEAQ. Trimming removed 4 bases from V and 7 bases from J, with 19 bases in between. This CDR3 is 15 amino acids long. The CDR3 DNA sequence: TGTGCCAGCAGCTACTCGATGGGCCTTCCAGGTGGCTACACCTTC. Residues: CASSYSMGLPGGYTF.

The rearrangement links TRBV10-3 to TRBJ2-7; D unclear. The V gene lost 3 bases and the J gene lost 2 bases, with 8 bases spanning the gap. The CDR3 loop spans 13 amino acids. CDR1 is ENHRY, CDR2 SYGVKD, per germline. The DNA for the CDR3 is TGTGCCATCAGTGATGACATAGCCTACGAGCAGTACGTC. Encoded protein: CAISDDIAYEQYV.

This clonotype came up many times. This rearrangement joins TRBV6-5 to TRBJ2-7, with 8 bases identical to TRBD1. The trim removed 6 bases at V and 4 bases at J, leaving 11 bases unmatched. Germline V gene lookup returns CDR1 MNHEY and CDR2 SVGAGI. The CDR3 contains 15 residues. CDR3 nucleotide sequence: TGTGCCAGCAGCTCACAAGGGACAGGATCATACGAGCAGTACTTC. Its translation is CASSSQGTGSYEQYF.

This clonotype has a handful of counts. The CDR3 reads CASSRRDGYNEQFF. The CDR3 region has the DNA TGCGCCAGCAGCCGCCGGGACGGGTACAATGAGCAGTTCTTC. V is TRBV4-3 and J is TRBJ2-1, with D perhaps matching TRBD1 or TRBD2 (5 bases each). Germline V gene data show CDR1 as LGHNA and CDR2 as YSLEER. This CDR3 contains 14 residues. V shed 4 bases and J shed 4 bases, with 11 bases lying between them.

Many counts were recorded for this clonotype. The chain carries TRBV5-5 and TRBJ2-5, with a possible D match to TRBD2 (6 bases). Germline CDR1 SGHKS, CDR2 YYEKEE (reference sequence). The V and J ends lost 2 bases and 5 bases respectively, with 10 bases between them. This CDR3 has 13 amino acids. The CDR3 nucleotides read TGTGCCAGCAGCTTTTCGGGGGTGGAGACCCAGTACTTC. It codes for CASSFSGVETQYF.

The chain recombines TRBV20-1 with TRBJ2-3, with D hard to call. In germline, CDR1 is DFQATT, CDR2 SNEGSKA (reference sequence). The CDR3 is made up of 15 amino acids. V was cut by 5 bases and J by 5 bases, with 20 bases left in between. CDR3 bases: TGCAGTGCTCCCCTATATCATGAGGTGGAAGATACGCAGTATTTT. Its translation is CSAPLYHEVEDTQYF.

This clonotype has a count of ten or more. V usage is TRBV20-1 and J usage is TRBJ1-6; the match to TRBD1 covers 10 bases. V dropped 1 base and J dropped 6; count of bases not matched to a gene: 0. CDR1 is DFQATT, CDR2 SNEGSKA, per germline (reference sequence). CDR3 size: 14 residues. CDR3 bases: TGCAGTGCTAGAGGGACAGGGGGTAATTCACCCCTCCACTTT. It is translated as CSARGTGGNSPLHF.

This clonotype showed up just a few times. The chain joins TRBV27 to TRBJ2-1; 7 nucleotides agree with TRBD1. The CDR3 is 14 amino acids. J gave up 6 bases and V 5 bases, and 7 bases lay outside the gene matches. Per the germline V gene, CDR1 is MNHEY and CDR2 is SMNVEV (reference sequence). The CDR3 sequence is CASSRGHLRNEQFF. CDR3 in DNA: TGTGCCAGCAGTAGGGGGCATCTTCGCAATGAGCAGTTCTTC.

J is TRBJ2-1 and V is TRBV12-3 or TRBV12-4; no firm D call. The CDR3 loop spans 12 amino acids. Trimming stripped 4 bases from V and 5 bases from J, with 6 bases between. In DNA, the CDR3 is TGTGCCAGCAGTTACGTTAACAATGAGCAGTTCTTC. It is translated as CASSYVNNEQFF.